This T cell receptor beta chain is drawn from a study of blood T cell repertoires in COVID-19. Measured with immunoSEQ multiplex PCR; TCRdb has only the in-frame clones, and not every one. The table shows about 33,000 clones, with about 86% occurring only once. The receptor was isolated from a human donor in a cohort sampled during active COVID-19. The sequenced material came from peripheral blood.

The CDR3, as DNA: TGTGCCAGCAGTTCCGGGACAGGGGACAGTTACGAGCAGTACTTC. Translated, it gives CASSSGTGDSYEQYF. The chain has TRBV6-5 and TRBJ2-7; 10 nucleotides line up with TRBD1. J gave up 4 bases and V 4 bases, and 7 bases lay outside the gene matches. Per the germline V gene, CDR1 is MNHEY and CDR2 is SVGAGI. CDR3 length: 15 residues.